A selection of T cell receptor beta chains follows, all from one sample in a study of T cell responses to AZD1222 COVID-19 vaccine. Produced via immunoSEQ multiplex PCR; TCRdb's table is partial and in-frame only. The sample lists more than 50,000 clones; about 85% were seen once. The sequencing used peripheral blood, collected on day 0 of AZD1222 vaccination. Source of these receptors: an adult in good health. Each CDR3 is given with its conserved first and last residue. A D gene is named only where the DNA matches it firmly. The size field is filled for only some rows; it gives once, few, many or a size class.

clone_size d_call j_call v_call cdr3_nt cdr3_aa
NA TRBD1 TRBJ2-7 TRBV10-1 TGCGCCAGCAGTGAGTCCGGGGGACAGGGGGCGTACGAGCAGTACTTC CASSESGGQGAYEQYF
NA TRBD1 TRBJ2-7 TRBV5-1 TGCGCCAGCAGCTTCCAGGGGGCGGACTACGAGCAGTACTTC CASSFQGADYEQYF
NA TRBD1 TRBJ1-5 TRBV28 TGTGCCAGCAGTTTTGTGGTTCTGACAGGGGCTCAGCCCCAGCATTTT CASSFVVLTGAQPQHF
NA NA TRBJ1-6 TRBV3-1/TRBV3-2 TGTGCCAGCAGCCCCTATCGCTCACAGACATATAATTCACCCCTCCACTTT CASSPYRSQTYNSPLHF
NA NA TRBJ2-7 TRBV18 TGTGCCAGCTCACCCCCGGGCGCCTTGGAGCAGTACTTC CASSPPGALEQYF
NA NA TRBJ2-1 TRBV24-1 TGTGCCACCAGTGATCTCGACAGGCCAAGCTCCTACAATGAGCAGTTCTTC CATSDLDRPSSYNEQFF
NA TRBD1 TRBJ2-7 TRBV5-1 TGCGCCAGCGGTTCGCAGGGGGCCTACGAGCAGTACTTC CASGSQGAYEQYF
NA TRBD2 TRBJ2-5 TRBV29-1 TGCAGCGCTACGGGACTAGCGGGGGGCCGAGAGACCCAGTACTTC CSATGLAGGRETQYF
NA NA TRBJ2-7 TRBV23-1 TGCGCCAGCAGTCAATCAGGCAGGCGGCGCAACGAGCAGTACTTC CASSQSGRRRNEQYF
NA NA TRBJ1-2 TRBV11-2 TGTGCCAGCAGCTTAGTGGCCCAGACTCACTATGGCTACACCTTC CASSLVAQTHYGYTF
NA TRBD1 TRBJ2-3 TRBV9 TGTGCCAGCAGTCCTAACAGGGGGCGAACAGATACGCAGTATTTT CASSPNRGRTDTQYF
NA TRBD1 TRBJ1-3 TRBV5-3 TGTGCCAGAAGCTTCTACGGCCGGGACAGGGTACCTGGAAACACCATATATTTT CARSFYGRDRVPGNTIYF
NA NA TRBJ2-7 TRBV25-1 TGTGCCAGCAGTGGATCGCACAGAATGCAGTACTTC CASSGSHRMQYF
few NA TRBJ1-1 TRBV4-1 TGCGCCAGCAGCCAAGGGCAAATCTCCTCGTTTACTGAAGCTTTCTTT CASSQGQISSFTEAFF
NA NA TRBJ2-7 TRBV6-1 TGTGCCAGCACCCAACCGGCCACCTACGAGCAGTACTTC CASTQPATYEQYF
NA TRBD2 TRBJ2-1 TRBV10-1 TGCGCCAGCAGTGAAATAGCGGGGGGGCTCTACAATGAGCAGTTCTTC CASSEIAGGLYNEQFF
NA NA TRBJ2-1 TRBV7-2 TGTGCCAGCAGCTTACTGGGTGTTAGCTACAATGAGCAGTTCTTC CASSLLGVSYNEQFF
NA NA TRBJ2-7 TRBV5-1 TGCGCCAGCAGCCCATACCCGGGCGGAGGTTCCTACGAGCAGTACTTC CASSPYPGGGSYEQYF
NA TRBD1 TRBJ2-6 TRBV28 TGTGCCAGCAGCCTCGGACAGGGTCAATTAGGGGCCAACGTCCTGACTTTC CASSLGQGQLGANVLTF
NA NA TRBJ1-1 TRBV6-5 TGTGCCAGCACTCCCTGGGGTCGGACTGAAGCTTTCTTT CASTPWGRTEAFF
NA NA TRBJ1-1 TRBV18 TGTGCCAGCTCACCACCTCGGAGTATGAACACTGAAGCTTTCTTT CASSPPRSMNTEAFF
NA NA TRBJ2-3 TRBV7-9 TGTGCCAGCAGCTCCGGGACTTTCACAGATACGCAGTATTTT CASSSGTFTDTQYF
NA TRBD1 TRBJ2-5 TRBV24-1 TGTGCCACCAGTGACTCCGGGACAGGGGGCGGAAAGACCCAGTACTTC CATSDSGTGGGKTQYF